This T cell receptor (beta chain) comes out of a study of T cell repertoires in cytomegalovirus infection. Study at large: HLA-B-restricted CMV epitopes that are well studied were used alongside recently identified HLA-C-restricted ones. Based on public TCR beta signatures, there were indications of CMV infection and of a matching HLA type.

TCRdb recomputed calls from the reads with MiXCR, one row per CDR3 protein. The table records tens of thousands of distinct CDR3 sequences, roughly 20% of them present only once. The CDR3 sequence is 17 residues long. V was pared by 6 bases and J by 4 bases, with 13 bases of the junction left unmatched. Germline CDR1 and CDR2: ENHRY and SYGVKD. Findings and limits, study-wide: In two of eight donors, the top clonotype was HLA-C-restricted CMV-specific. Carriage of CMV together with the relevant HLA was identifiable through cumulative public TCR beta family frequency.

This clonotype occurred a few times. Its antigen is undetermined. V is TRBV10-3 and J is TRBJ1-2, with 11 bases lining up with TRBD1. The sequenced sample was CD8+ T cells from cultured PBMCs, obtained from culture after CMV antigen stimulation. This TCR derives from a human donor in good health (CMV status not recorded). Some clones in this sample may be carry-over from other donors' samples. The CDR3 coding sequence is TGTGCCATCAGCACGTCCGGGACAGGGGGGTTGAGCTATGGCTACACCTTC. Residues: CAISTSGTGGLSYGYTF.